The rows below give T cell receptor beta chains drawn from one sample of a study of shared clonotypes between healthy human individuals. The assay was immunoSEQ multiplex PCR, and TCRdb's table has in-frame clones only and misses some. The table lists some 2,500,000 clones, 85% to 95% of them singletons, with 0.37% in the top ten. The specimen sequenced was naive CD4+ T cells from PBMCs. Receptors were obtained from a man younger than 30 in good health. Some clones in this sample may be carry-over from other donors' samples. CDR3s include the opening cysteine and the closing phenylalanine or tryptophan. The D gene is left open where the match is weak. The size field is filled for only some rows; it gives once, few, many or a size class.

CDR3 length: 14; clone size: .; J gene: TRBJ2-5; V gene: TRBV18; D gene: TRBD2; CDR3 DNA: TGTGCCAGCTCACCAACTAGCGGGCAAGAGACCCAGTACTTC; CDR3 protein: CASSPTSGQETQYF
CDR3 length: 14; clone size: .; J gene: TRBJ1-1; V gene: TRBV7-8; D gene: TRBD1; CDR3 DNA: TGTGCCAGCGGGAAGGACAGGGCCTACACTGAAGCTTTCTTT; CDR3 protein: CASGKDRAYTEAFF
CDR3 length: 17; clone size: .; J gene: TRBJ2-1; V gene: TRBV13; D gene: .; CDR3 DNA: TGTGCCAGCAGCCTCAAAACGACTATTCGCTCCTACAATGAGCAGTTCTTC; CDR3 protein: CASSLKTTIRSYNEQFF
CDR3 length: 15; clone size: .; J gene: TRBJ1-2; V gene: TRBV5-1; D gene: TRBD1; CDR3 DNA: TGCGCCAGCAGCCTTAATCTACAGGGGGCAGATGGCTACACCTTC; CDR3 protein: CASSLNLQGADGYTF
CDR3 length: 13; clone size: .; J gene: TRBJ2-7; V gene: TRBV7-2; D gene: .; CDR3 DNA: TGTGCCAGCAGCTTATATTCCACCTACGAGCAGTACTTC; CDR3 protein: CASSLYSTYEQYF
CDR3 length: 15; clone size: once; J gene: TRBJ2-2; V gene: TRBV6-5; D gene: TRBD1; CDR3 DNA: TGTGCCAGCAGAGACAGGGGGCGGCTTGCCGGGGAGCTGTTTTTT; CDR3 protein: CASRDRGRLAGELFF
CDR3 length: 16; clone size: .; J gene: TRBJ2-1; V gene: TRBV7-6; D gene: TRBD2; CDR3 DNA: TGTGCCAGCAGCCTTTGGGGACTAGCGGGAGGAAATGAGCAGTTCTTC; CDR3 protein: CASSLWGLAGGNEQFF
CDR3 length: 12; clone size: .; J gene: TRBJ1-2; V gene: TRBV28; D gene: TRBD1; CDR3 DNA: TGTGCCACTAGGACAGGGGACTATGGCTACACCTTC; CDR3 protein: CATRTGDYGYTF
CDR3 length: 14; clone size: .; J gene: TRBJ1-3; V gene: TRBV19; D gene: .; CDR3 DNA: TGTGCCAGTAGTCTCGGACAGCCCAGAAACACCATATATTTT; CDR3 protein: CASSLGQPRNTIYF
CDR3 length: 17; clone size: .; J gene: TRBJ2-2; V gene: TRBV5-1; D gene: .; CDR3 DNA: TGCGCCAGCAGCCCGGGTAACTTACGGCCGAACACCGGGGAGCTGTTTTTT; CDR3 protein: CASSPGNLRPNTGELFF
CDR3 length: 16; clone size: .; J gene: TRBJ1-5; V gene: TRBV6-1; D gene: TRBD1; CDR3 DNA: TGTGCCAGCAGTGAAAGGCAGGGGACAGAAAACCAGCCCCAGCATTTT; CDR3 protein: CASSERQGTENQPQHF
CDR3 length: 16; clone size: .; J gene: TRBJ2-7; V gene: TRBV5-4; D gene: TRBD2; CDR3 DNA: TGTGCCAGCAGCCTTTTAGCGGGAGGCAAACAATACGAGCAGTACTTC; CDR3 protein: CASSLLAGGKQYEQYF
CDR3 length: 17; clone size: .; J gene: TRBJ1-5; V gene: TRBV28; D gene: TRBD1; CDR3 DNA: TGTGCCAGCAGTTCGTGGGACAGCCGCTTTAGCAATCAGCCCCAGCATTTT; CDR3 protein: CASSSWDSRFSNQPQHF
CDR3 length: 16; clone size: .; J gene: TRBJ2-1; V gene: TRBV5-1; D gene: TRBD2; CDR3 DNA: TGCGCCAGCAGCCCCGGGACTAGCGGGTTCTACAATGAGCAGTTCTTC; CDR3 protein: CASSPGTSGFYNEQFF
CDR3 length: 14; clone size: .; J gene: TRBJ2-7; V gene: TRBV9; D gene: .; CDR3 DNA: TGTGCCAGCAGCACCCGGGACGTCGCCTACGAGCAGTACTTC; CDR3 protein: CASSTRDVAYEQYF
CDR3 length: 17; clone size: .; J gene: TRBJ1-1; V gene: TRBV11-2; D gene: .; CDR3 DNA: TGTGCCAGCAGCGAACGACAACAGTTCTCGAAGAACACTGAAGCTTTCTTT; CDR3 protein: CASSERQQFSKNTEAFF
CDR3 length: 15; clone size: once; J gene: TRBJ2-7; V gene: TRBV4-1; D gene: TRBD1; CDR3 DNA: TGCGCCAGCAGCCACGAAGGGGGCAAAGGCTACGAGCAGTACTTC; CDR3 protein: CASSHEGGKGYEQYF
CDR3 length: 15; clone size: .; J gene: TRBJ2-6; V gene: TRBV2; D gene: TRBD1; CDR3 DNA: TGTGCCAGCCGGATCAGGGGGTCTGGGGCCAACGTCCTGACTTTC; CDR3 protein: CASRIRGSGANVLTF
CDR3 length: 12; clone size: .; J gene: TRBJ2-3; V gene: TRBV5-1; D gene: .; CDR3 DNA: TGCGCCAGCAGCTACCACACAGATACGCAGTATTTT; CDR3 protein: CASSYHTDTQYF
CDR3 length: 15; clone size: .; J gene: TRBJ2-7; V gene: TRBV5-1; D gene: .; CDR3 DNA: TGCGCCAGCAGCTTGAGGCAGGTTAGCTCCTACGAGCAGTACTTC; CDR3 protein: CASSLRQVSSYEQYF
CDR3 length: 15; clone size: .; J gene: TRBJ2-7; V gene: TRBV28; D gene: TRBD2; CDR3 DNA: TGTGCCAGCAGTTTGAGCGGGAGGGTCTCCTACGAGCAGTACTTC; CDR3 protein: CASSLSGRVSYEQYF
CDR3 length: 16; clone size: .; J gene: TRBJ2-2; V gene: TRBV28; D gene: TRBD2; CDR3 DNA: TGTGCCAGCAGAAGAAGCGAAGCGGGAGTCTTCGGGGAGCTGTTTTTT; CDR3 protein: CASRRSEAGVFGELFF
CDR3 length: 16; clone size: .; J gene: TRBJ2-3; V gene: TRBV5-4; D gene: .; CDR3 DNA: TGTGCCAGCAGCTTTGCCCCCCTCCCGAACACAGATACGCAGTATTTT; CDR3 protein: CASSFAPLPNTDTQYF
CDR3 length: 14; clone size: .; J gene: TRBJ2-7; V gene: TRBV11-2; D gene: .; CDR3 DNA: TGTGCCAGCAGCCGGCTTAGACAGTCCTACGAGCAGTACTTC; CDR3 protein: CASSRLRQSYEQYF
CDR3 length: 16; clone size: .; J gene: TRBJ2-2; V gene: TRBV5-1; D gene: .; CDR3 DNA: TGCGCCAGCAGCCTAGATCAGGGGACGAACACCGGGGAGCTGTTTTTT; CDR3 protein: CASSLDQGTNTGELFF
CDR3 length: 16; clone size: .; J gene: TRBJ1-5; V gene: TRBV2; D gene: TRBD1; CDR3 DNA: TGTGCCAGCAGGGGGGACAGCATTTATAGCAATCAGCCCCAGCATTTT; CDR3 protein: CASRGDSIYSNQPQHF
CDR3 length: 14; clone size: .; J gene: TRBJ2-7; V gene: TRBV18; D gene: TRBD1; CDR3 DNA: TGTGCCAGCTCACTCCGCCGGGACAGGGGCGAGCAGTACTTC; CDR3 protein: CASSLRRDRGEQYF
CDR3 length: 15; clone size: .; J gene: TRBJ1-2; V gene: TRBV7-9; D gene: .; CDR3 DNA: TGTGCCAGCAGCTTTCATCAGGGGCTCGGCTATGGCTACACCTTC; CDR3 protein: CASSFHQGLGYGYTF
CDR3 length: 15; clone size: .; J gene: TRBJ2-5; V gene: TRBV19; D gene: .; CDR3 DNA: TGTGCCAGTAGTCGAAGGGGGGGCACCGGCGAGGAGCAGTACTTC; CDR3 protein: CASSRRGGTGEEQYF
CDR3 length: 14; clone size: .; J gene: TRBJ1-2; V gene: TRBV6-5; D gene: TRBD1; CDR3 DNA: TGTGCCAGCAGTTACCAGGACAGGGCCTATGGCTACACCTTC; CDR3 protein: CASSYQDRAYGYTF
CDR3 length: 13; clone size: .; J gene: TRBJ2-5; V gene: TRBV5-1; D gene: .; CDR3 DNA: TGCGCCAGCAGCTCTCTAGCCCAAGAGACCCAGTACTTC; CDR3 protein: CASSSLAQETQYF
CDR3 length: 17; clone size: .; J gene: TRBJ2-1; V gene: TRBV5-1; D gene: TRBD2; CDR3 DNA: TGCGCCAGCAGCGGTGGACTAGCGCCGATGTCCTACAATGAGCAGTTCTTC; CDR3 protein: CASSGGLAPMSYNEQFF
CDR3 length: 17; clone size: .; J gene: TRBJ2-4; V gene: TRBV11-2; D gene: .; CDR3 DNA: TGTGCCAGCAGCTTCCGAAGACTAGTGGAGGCCAAAAACATTCAGTACTTC; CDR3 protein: CASSFRRLVEAKNIQYF
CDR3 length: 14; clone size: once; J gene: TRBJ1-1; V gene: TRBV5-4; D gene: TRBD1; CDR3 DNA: TGTGCCAGCAGTTCCGGGACAGGGGAAGGTGAAGCTTTCTTT; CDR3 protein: CASSSGTGEGEAFF
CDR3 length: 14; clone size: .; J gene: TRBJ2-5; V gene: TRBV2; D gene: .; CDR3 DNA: TGTGCCAGCGTGGAGGAAGGCCAGAAAGAGACCCAGTACTTC; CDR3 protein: CASVEEGQKETQYF
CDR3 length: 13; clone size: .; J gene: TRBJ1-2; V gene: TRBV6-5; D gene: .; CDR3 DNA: TGTGCCAGCAGTTACTCGACAGATCTTGGCTACACCTTC; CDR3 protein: CASSYSTDLGYTF
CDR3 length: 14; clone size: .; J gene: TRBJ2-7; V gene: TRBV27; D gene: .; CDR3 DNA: TGTGCCAGCAGTTTAACAGGGCAGTACTACGAGCAGTACTTC; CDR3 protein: CASSLTGQYYEQYF
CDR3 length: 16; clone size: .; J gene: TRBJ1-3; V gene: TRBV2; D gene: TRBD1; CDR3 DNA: TGTGCCAGCAGTACAAGACAGGGACACGCTGGAAACACCATATATTTT; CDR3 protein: CASSTRQGHAGNTIYF
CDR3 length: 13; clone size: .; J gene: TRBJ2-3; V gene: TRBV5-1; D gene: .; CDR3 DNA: TGCGCCAGCAGCCCGACAGCTTCAGATACGCAGTATTTT; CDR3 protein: CASSPTASDTQYF
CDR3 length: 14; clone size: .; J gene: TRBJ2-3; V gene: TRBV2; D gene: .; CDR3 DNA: TGTGCCAGCAGTGACCAGGGAGGAGAGGATACGCAGTATTTT; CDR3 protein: CASSDQGGEDTQYF
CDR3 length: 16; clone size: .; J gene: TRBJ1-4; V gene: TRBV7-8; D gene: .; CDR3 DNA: TGTGCCAGCAGCCGCTCCTCGGCGACAACTAATGAAAAACTGTTTTTT; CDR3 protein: CASSRSSATTNEKLFF
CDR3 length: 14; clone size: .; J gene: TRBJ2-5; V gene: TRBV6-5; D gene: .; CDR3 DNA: TGTGCCAGCAGCCGGGGCCCACCGGGGGAGACCCAGTACTTC; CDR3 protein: CASSRGPPGETQYF